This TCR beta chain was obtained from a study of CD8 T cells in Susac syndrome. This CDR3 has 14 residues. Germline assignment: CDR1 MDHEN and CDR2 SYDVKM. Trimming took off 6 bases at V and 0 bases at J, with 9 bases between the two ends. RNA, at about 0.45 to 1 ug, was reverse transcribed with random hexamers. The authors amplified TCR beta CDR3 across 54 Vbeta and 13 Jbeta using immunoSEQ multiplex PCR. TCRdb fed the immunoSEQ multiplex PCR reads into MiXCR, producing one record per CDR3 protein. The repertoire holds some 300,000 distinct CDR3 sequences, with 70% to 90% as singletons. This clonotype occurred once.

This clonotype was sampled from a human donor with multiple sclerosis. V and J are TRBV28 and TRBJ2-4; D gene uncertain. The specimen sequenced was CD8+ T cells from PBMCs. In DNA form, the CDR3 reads TGTGCCAGCAGATACAGAGTAGCCAAAAACATTCAGTACTTC. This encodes CASRYRVAKNIQYF.